These 25 T cell receptor beta chains originate from one sample sequenced in a study of blood T cell repertoires in COVID-19. Data came from immunoSEQ multiplex PCR; TCRdb stores just in-frame clones and leaves some out. The sample contains 130,000 to 150,000 clones, 87% of which appear only once. The sample comprised peripheral blood. These TCRs come from a woman aged 50 to 60 with acute or convalescent COVID-19.

Here the CDR3 reads CASRLSGRGVHEQFF. CDR3 DNA sequence: TGTGCCAGCAGACTGAGCGGGAGGGGAGTTCATGAGCAGTTCTTC. The V and J genes are TRBV6-5 and TRBJ2-1; 10 nucleotides align to TRBD2. The ends lost 6 bases at V and 8 bases at J; junction bases unmatched: 10. This CDR3 comprises 15 residues. Germline V gene sequence: CDR1 MNHEY, CDR2 SVGAGI.

V is TRBV6-6 and J is TRBJ2-3, with D perhaps TRBD2 (7 bases). Germline V lookup: CDR1 MNHNY, CDR2 SVGAGI (reference sequence). With 6 bases removed from V and 4 bases from J, the gap between germline ends came to 20 bases. This CDR3 region has 16 residues. The DNA of the CDR3 is TGTGCCAGCAGCCCCCGAGGGGGGGGGTTTGCAGATACGCAGTATTTT. Translation gives CASSPRGGGFADTQYF.

The rearrangement uses TRBV6-5 and TRBJ1-2; D is possibly TRBD1 (5 bases). V shed 6 bases and J shed 6 bases, with 11 bases lying between them. The length of the CDR3 is 12 residues. Germline V gives CDR1 MNHEY, CDR2 SVGAGI. The chain's CDR3 is CASRTEGHGYTF. Here the CDR3 DNA reads TGTGCCAGCAGGACGGAGGGGCATGGCTACACCTTC.

The table lists this clone with a few counts. The gene calls are TRBV6-6 and TRBJ1-1; no definite D call. The CDR3 runs to 13 residues. Per germline, CDR1 MNHNY and CDR2 SVGAGI (reference sequence). Trimming took 2 bases from V and 4 from J, leaving 8 bases between them. CDR3 coding DNA: TGTGCCAGCAGTTACGAGGCGGGCACTGAAGCTTTCTTT. As protein: CASSYEAGTEAFF.

The chain recombines TRBV9 with TRBJ2-1, with D perhaps matching TRBD2 (6 bases). CDR3 length: 16 residues. V lost 4 bases and J 0 bases, leaving 14 bases between the germline ends. Germline assignment: CDR1 SGDLS and CDR2 YYNGEE. The CDR3 protein is CASSPRDSGSYNEQFF. The CDR3 coding sequence is TGTGCCAGCAGCCCCCGGGATAGCGGCTCCTACAATGAGCAGTTCTTC.

This chain connects TRBV24-1 to TRBJ2-2; TRBD2 aligns across 13 bases. V trimming: 4 bases; J trimming: 6 bases; junction bases outside the gene matches: 4. Germline CDR1 KGHDR, CDR2 SFDVKD. CDR3 length: 16 amino acids. In DNA, the CDR3 is TGTGCCACCAGTGACCCCGGACTAGCGGGAGCCGGGGAGCTGTTTTTT. Translated: CATSDPGLAGAGELFF.

The V gene is TRBV6-5, the J gene TRBJ2-7; D ambiguous. The CDR3 totals 13 residues. V lost 8 bases and J 2 bases, leaving 13 bases between the germline ends. Germline V gives CDR1 MNHEY, CDR2 SVGAGI. The CDR3 sequence: CASLVSRAYEQYF. In DNA, the CDR3 is TGTGCCAGCCTCGTAAGTCGGGCCTACGAGCAGTACTTC.

This clone came up once. CDR3 sequence: CASSLGRADQPQHF. For the CDR3, the DNA is TGTGCCAGCAGCTTGGGCAGGGCTGACCAGCCCCAGCATTTT. The rearrangement links TRBV7-8 to TRBJ1-5, with TRBD1 as a possible D gene (5 bases). The CDR3 runs to 14 residues. Deletions cut 3 bases from V and 7 bases from J, with 13 bases between. Looked up from germline, CDR1 is SGHVS and CDR2 is FQNEAQ.

This chain uses TRBV19 with TRBJ2-1; 9 bases agree with TRBD2. The CDR3 consists of 17 residues. CDR1 is LNHDA, CDR2 SQIVND, per germline (reference sequence). Trimming removed 0 bases from V and 4 bases from J; junction bases left unmatched: 7. This CDR3 is CASSIDPSGRSYNEQFF. CDR3 DNA sequence: TGTGCCAGTAGTATAGATCCGAGCGGGAGGTCGTACAATGAGCAGTTCTTC.

Only a few counts were recorded for this clone. V and J are TRBV20-1 and TRBJ2-7; D unresolved. The germline gives CDR1 DFQATT, CDR2 SNEGSKA (reference sequence). V was trimmed by 3 bases and J by 6 bases, leaving 9 bases between them. The CDR3 totals 11 residues. CDR3 nucleotides: TGCAGTGCTAGGACTTCCAGCGAGCAGTACTTC. Translation: CSARTSSEQYF.

The chain joins TRBV29-1 to TRBJ2-1, with 8 bases matching TRBD2. CDR1 and CDR2 (germline): SQVTM, ANQGSEA. After removal of 2 bases from V and 5 bases from J, the junction contained 11 bases not matched to a gene. There are 16 residues in the CDR3. This CDR3 is CSVELGLSGSNNEQFF. The CDR3 DNA reads TGCAGCGTTGAATTAGGGCTAAGCGGGAGTAACAATGAGCAGTTCTTC.

The chain has TRBV23-1 and TRBJ2-1, with 11 bases lining up with TRBD1. TRBV23-1 is marked as an open reading frame, function uncertain. Trimming removed 2 bases from V and 12 bases from J; junction bases left unmatched: 6. The CDR3 has 14 residues. CDR3 DNA sequence: TGCGCCAGCAGTCAAGGGACAGGGGGAGGTGGGCAGTTCTTC. Residues: CASSQGTGGGGQFF.

The J gene is TRBJ1-5, the V gene TRBV20-1; D is perhaps TRBD1 (5 bases). The V and J ends lost 3 bases and 0 bases respectively, with 9 bases between them. CDR1 and CDR2 (germline): DFQATT, SNEGSKA (reference sequence). This CDR3 has 14 amino acids. The CDR3 here is CSASGRVSNQPQHF. The CDR3, as DNA: TGCAGTGCTAGTGGCAGGGTTAGCAATCAGCCCCAGCATTTT.

In this sample, this clone turned up a few times. The CDR3 spells CASSLGLDKNTGELFF. The CDR3 DNA sequence: TGTGCCAGCAGCTTGGGGCTGGACAAAAACACCGGGGAGCTGTTTTTT. J is TRBJ2-2 and V is TRBV5-4, with a possible D match to TRBD1 (5 bases). The V gene's germline CDR1 is SGHNT and CDR2 YYREEE (reference sequence). The length of the CDR3 is 16 residues. The ends were cut back, 0 bases at V and 2 bases at J, with 11 bases in the middle.

This rearrangement joins TRBV30 to TRBJ2-7; maybe TRBD1 (6 bases). Trimming took off 2 bases at V and 5 bases at J, with 13 bases between the two ends. CDR1 and CDR2 from the germline V gene are GTSNPN and SVGIG (reference sequence). This CDR3 comprises 13 residues. CDR3 in amino acids: CAWSRAGDHEQYF. CDR3 sequence (DNA): TGTGCCTGGAGTCGGGCAGGGGACCACGAGCAGTACTTC.

V is TRBV19 and J is TRBJ1-4, with D tentatively TRBD1 (5 bases). V lost 3 bases and J lost 3, with 14 bases in between. Germline CDR1 reads LNHDA; CDR2 reads SQIVND (reference sequence). The CDR3 extends over 16 amino acids. For the CDR3, the DNA is TGTGCCAGTAGTATTGCAAGACAGCGAGCTAATGAAAAACTGTTTTTT. Protein product: CASSIARQRANEKLFF.

The chain employs TRBV30 and TRBJ2-7, with D perhaps matching TRBD1 (5 bases). This CDR3 is 15 amino acids long. V was shortened by 1 base and J by 6 bases, with 19 bases between the two germline ends. The germline gives CDR1 GTSNPN, CDR2 SVGIG (reference sequence). CDR3 nucleotide sequence: TGTGCCTGGAGTGAAGGGGCCAAGATGAACTCCGAGCAGTACTTC. Translating gives CAWSEGAKMNSEQYF.

V usage is TRBV6-4 and J usage is TRBJ1-2; D ambiguous. This CDR3 spans 17 amino acids. Between the trimmed V and J ends, which lost 6 bases and 1 base, there was a span of 21 bases. Germline V lookup: CDR1 MRHNA, CDR2 SNTAGT. This CDR3 is CASSLTFRTDYNYGYTF. The CDR3 DNA sequence: TGTGCCAGCAGCCTGACATTCAGGACTGACTATAACTATGGCTACACCTTC.

The chain links TRBV18 to TRBJ1-1; D gene uncertain. Deletions cut 0 bases from V and 0 bases from J, with 8 bases between. CDR3 size: 15 residues. In germline, CDR1 is KGHSH, CDR2 LQKENI. In DNA, the CDR3 is TGTGCCAGCTCACCACCCCCCGGGGTGAACACTGAAGCTTTCTTT. It yields the protein CASSPPPGVNTEAFF.

This chain connects TRBV7-3 to TRBJ1-1; tentative D call: TRBD1 (5 bases). This CDR3 contains 13 residues. Germline V lookup: CDR1 SGHTA, CDR2 FQGTGA. Deletions cut 5 bases from V and 2 bases from J, with 9 bases between. CDR3 DNA: TGTGCCAGCAGCGTTACAGGAAACACTGAAGCTTTCTTT. Amino acid sequence: CASSVTGNTEAFF.

The chain employs TRBV6-6 and TRBJ1-3; 8 nucleotides agree with TRBD1. The V gene's germline CDR1 is MNHNY and CDR2 SVGAGI (reference sequence). CDR3 length equals 12 residues. Trimming removed 6 bases from V and 9 bases from J; junction bases left unmatched: 4. CDR3 DNA sequence: TGTGCCAGCAGCCAGGGGGCGGTCACCATATATTTT. As protein: CASSQGAVTIYF.

The chain uses TRBV6-2 or TRBV6-3 and TRBJ2-7; a weak D match, TRBD2 (5 bases). Germline lookup yields CDR1 MNHEY and CDR2 SVGEGT. Trimming shortened V by 7 bases and J by 7 bases, and 14 bases separated the two germline ends. This CDR3 has 12 residues. In DNA form, the CDR3 reads TGTGCCAGCACCCCTTACACGGGGGAGCAGTACTTC. Translating it yields CASTPYTGEQYF.

CDR3 loop: CASSESGSRFYEQYF. The CDR3 bases are TGCGCCAGCAGTGAGTCTGGCAGTCGATTCTACGAGCAGTACTTC. The chain has TRBV10-2 and TRBJ2-7; no reliable D call. The V end lost 0 bases, the J end lost 3 bases, and 12 bases lay between the germline ends. The CDR3 runs to 15 residues. The germline CDR1 and CDR2 sequences are WSHSY and SAAADI.

The chain joins TRBV12-3 or TRBV12-4 to TRBJ2-5; weak D call: TRBD2 (6 bases). Trimming removed 2 bases at V and 5 bases at J, with 9 bases between. There are 13 residues in the CDR3. The CDR3 nucleotides are TGTGCCAGCAGTTTATCTGGGGGGGAGACCCAGTACTTC. It encodes CASSLSGGETQYF.

The chain combines TRBV19 with TRBJ2-1; no clear D gene. The CDR3 totals 13 residues. V lost 0 bases, J lost 16 bases, and 16 bases lay in between. Germline CDR1 reads LNHDA; CDR2 reads SQIVND (reference sequence). The CDR3 DNA reads TGTGCCAGTAGTATAGATCCTTTGCGAGCCGAATTCTTC. It encodes CASSIDPLRAEFF.